The clone carrying this T cell receptor beta chain was detected ten times or more. Its antigen is not known. This record comes from a study of naive and memory T cell subsets. Findings and caveats of the study: The RNA method is potentially sensitive to activation and differentiation changes.

RNA was extracted from around 2.7 ml of whole blood of healthy adults. The library had UMIs added by 3' ligation of an oligonucleotide to TCR cDNA. Input was roughly 1 to 1000 ng of DNase-treated total RNA without cell sorting. Reverse transcription of blood and skin TCR RNA was primed at alpha and beta constant regions. Four PCR rounds used nested alpha and beta constant region primers plus the SP2 primer. One entry per CDR3 protein results from TCRdb running MiXCR on the 5' RACE reads. The sample carries about 22,000 distinct CDR3 sequences, 4.2% recorded once. Germline V lookup: CDR1 LGHDT, CDR2 YNNKEL (reference sequence). The CDR3 runs to 13 residues. V was clipped by 5 bases and J by 8 bases, with 10 bases between them.

The chain has TRBV3-1 and TRBJ1-6; D is ambiguous. This receptor was identified in a male donor in good health. The CDR3 here is CASSSAGDSPLHF. CDR3 DNA sequence: TGTGCCAGCAGCTCGGCCGGTGATTCACCCCTCCACTTT.